This TCR beta chain is from a study of T cells in Graves' hyperthyroidism and ophthalmopathy. Notes on the study in general: Ophthalmopathy and stable hyperthyroidism were told apart by a 13 V-J model.

RNA transcripts provided the source from which TCR beta CDR3 regions were amplified. The HTBI primer set was used in a first-round RT-PCR of the TCR CDR3. TCRdb analysed the multiplex PCR reads with MiXCR anew, one entry per CDR3 protein. The sample includes under 350,000 distinct CDR3 sequences, around 23% seen only once; the top ten take about 50%. At least ten counts were recorded for this clonotype. The antigen is unknown. The germline V gene encodes CDR1 MNHNS and CDR2 SASEGT. This CDR3 comprises 13 residues. V lost 4 bases and J 10 bases, leaving 14 bases between the germline ends. This TCR derives from a woman in her forties or fifties with Graves' hyperthyroidism. The sample was blood. V is TRBV6-1 and J is TRBJ2-1, with TRBD1 as a possible D gene (6 bases). The CDR3 DNA sequence: TGTGCCAGCAGTGGAGACCCAGGGGACGAGCAGTTCTTC. This encodes CASSGDPGDEQFF.